One T cell receptor beta chain is described in this entry. Its antigen remains unidentified. CDR1 is DFQATT, CDR2 SNEGSKA, per germline (reference sequence). There are 14 residues in the CDR3. The germline V and J ends were trimmed by 6 bases and 4 bases, with 18 bases remaining between them. Via MiXCR, TCRdb re-called the RT-PCR reads, giving one row per CDR3 protein. Of hundreds of thousands of distinct CDR3 sequences in the sample, approximately 13% were seen once. The data were taken from a study of response to subunit inactivated influenza vaccine. Notes on the study in general: With each seasonal influenza vaccination, the authors suggested, few new T cells are recruited.

The sample was PBMCs from blood, taken around seven weeks after vaccination. This rearrangement joins TRBV20-1 to TRBJ1-1, with D hard to call. This TCR derives from a man aged 50 to 59 who received an inactivated influenza vaccine. The CDR3 DNA is TGCAGTGCGACTCCCCTGGGAAGTCGCACTGAAGCTTTCTTT. Translation: CSATPLGSRTEAFF.